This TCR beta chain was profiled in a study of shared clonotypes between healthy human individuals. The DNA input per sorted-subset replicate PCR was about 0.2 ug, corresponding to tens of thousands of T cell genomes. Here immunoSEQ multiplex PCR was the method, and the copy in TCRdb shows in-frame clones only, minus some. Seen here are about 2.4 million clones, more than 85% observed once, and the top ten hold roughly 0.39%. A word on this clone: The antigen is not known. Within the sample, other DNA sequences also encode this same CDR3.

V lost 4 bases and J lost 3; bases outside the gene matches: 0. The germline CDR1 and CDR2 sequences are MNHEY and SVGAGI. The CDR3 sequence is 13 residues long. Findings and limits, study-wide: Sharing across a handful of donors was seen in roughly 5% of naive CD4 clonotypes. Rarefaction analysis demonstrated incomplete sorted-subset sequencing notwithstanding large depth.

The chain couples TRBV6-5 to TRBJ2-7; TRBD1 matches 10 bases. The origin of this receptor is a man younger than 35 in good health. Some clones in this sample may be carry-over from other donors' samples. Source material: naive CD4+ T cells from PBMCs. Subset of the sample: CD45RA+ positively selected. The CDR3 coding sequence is TGTGCCAGCAGTTGGGACAGGGGCTACGAGCAGTACTTC. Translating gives CASSWDRGYEQYF.